This entry lists 24 T cell receptor beta chains sequenced from one sample in a study of somatic mutations in cytotoxic T cells in rheumatoid arthritis. Method: immunoSEQ multiplex PCR; TCRdb's copy keeps in-frame clones and lacks some. The table shows some 40,000 clones, with about 84% occurring only once. Material for sequencing was CD8+ T cells sorted from blood. Receptor source: a man aged 40-55 years in good health.

This chain uses TRBV30 with TRBJ1-5; D gene ambiguous. This CDR3 region has 14 residues. Germline CDR1 reads GTSNPN; CDR2 reads SVGIG (reference sequence). With 0 bases removed from V and 2 bases from J, the gap between germline ends came to 8 bases. CDR3 in amino acids: CAWSVAGGNQPQHF. CDR3 in DNA: TGTGCCTGGAGTGTGGCTGGTGGCAATCAGCCCCAGCATTTT. Using reference TRBV30 and TRBJ1-5 for the parts outside the CDR3, the full variable domain is SQTIHQWPATLVQPVGSPLSLECTVEGTSNPNLYWYRQAAGRGLQLLFYSVGIGQISSEVPQNLSASRPQDRQFILSSKKLLLSDSGFYLCAWSVAGGNQPQHFGDGTRLSIL.

J is TRBJ2-3 and V is TRBV7-9; possibly TRBD2 for D (6 bases). Trimming cost V 5 bases and J 4 bases, with 16 bases left between them. The CDR3 covers 15 residues. The germline CDR1 and CDR2 sequences are SEHNR and FQNEAQ (reference sequence). CDR3 sequence: CASSPKGLSADTQYF. DNA of the CDR3: TGTGCCAGCAGCCCGAAGGGACTGTCGGCAGATACGCAGTATTTT. Using reference TRBV7-9 and TRBJ2-3 for the parts outside the CDR3, the full variable domain is DTGVSQNPRHKITKRGQNVTFRCDPISEHNRLYWYRQTLGQGPEFLTYFQNEAQLEKSRLLSDRFSAERPKGSFSTLEIQRTEQGDSAMYLCASSPKGLSADTQYFGPGTRLTVL.

V and J are TRBV19 and TRBJ1-4; TRBD1 matches at 8 bases. The CDR3 totals 13 residues. Germline assignment: CDR1 LNHDA and CDR2 SQIVND (reference sequence). V was clipped by 9 bases and J by 6 bases; unmatched bases: 6. The CDR3 here is CASTDRGYEKLFF. The CDR3 DNA reads as TGTGCCAGCACCGACAGGGGATATGAAAAACTGTTTTTT.

V usage is TRBV6-1 and J usage is TRBJ2-7; D possibly corresponds to TRBD2 (6 bases). Germline V lookup: CDR1 MNHNS, CDR2 SASEGT. The CDR3 spans 14 residues. V gave up 2 bases and J gave up 2 bases, with 10 bases separating them. CDR3 sequence reads: CASSELGLAYEQYF. CDR3 DNA: TGTGCCAGCAGTGAACTGGGACTTGCCTACGAGCAGTACTTC.

This chain links TRBV9 with TRBJ2-1; D is undetermined. Germline lookup yields CDR1 SGDLS and CDR2 YYNGEE. V lost 0 bases and J lost 9, with 13 bases in between. This CDR3 has 14 residues. CDR3 bases: TGTGCCAGCAGCGTAGGAATCCAGTCCGGTGAGCAGTTCTTC. It encodes CASSVGIQSGEQFF.

This chain connects TRBV5-1 to TRBJ2-7, with 13 bases lining up with TRBD2. Germline CDR1 SGHRS, CDR2 YFSETQ. The CDR3 spans 15 residues. Germline trimming cut 4 bases from V and 4 bases from J; bases unmatched to any gene: 5. CDR3: CASSAGTSGTYEQYF. CDR3 DNA: TGCGCCAGCAGCGCGGGGACTAGCGGGACGTACGAGCAGTACTTC.

The chain couples TRBV9 to TRBJ2-4; no definite D call. The germline CDR1 and CDR2 sequences are SGDLS and YYNGEE. The CDR3 is made up of 16 amino acids. Trimming took off 4 bases at V and 0 bases at J, with 14 bases between the two ends. As DNA, the CDR3 is TGTGCCAGCAGCCCCCGCCCTGATGTAGCCAAAAACATTCAGTACTTC. Amino acid sequence: CASSPRPDVAKNIQYF.

The chain combines TRBV27 with TRBJ1-1; a weak D match, TRBD1 (6 bases). The CDR3 runs to 16 residues. The germline gives CDR1 MNHEY, CDR2 SMNVEV (reference sequence). Deletions cut 3 bases from V and 4 bases from J, with 18 bases between. As DNA, the CDR3 is TGTGCCAGCAGTTTCCCGCCAGGGGAAAGTGGCACTGAAGCTTTCTTT. Translation gives CASSFPPGESGTEAFF.

The chain links TRBV19 to TRBJ1-1; 9 bases map to TRBD1. With 5 bases clipped from V and 4 bases from J, the junction kept 8 bases outside the gene matches. The CDR3 has 15 residues. CDR1 is LNHDA and CDR2 is SQIVND in the germline V gene (reference sequence). The CDR3 DNA follows: TGTGCCAGTAGTGCTACAGGGGGCCTGAGCACTGAAGCTTTCTTT. Translated, it gives CASSATGGLSTEAFF.

The V call is TRBV7-9, the J call TRBJ2-5, with D maybe TRBD2 (5 bases). V was clipped by 2 bases and J by 3 bases, with 10 bases between them. This CDR3 comprises 14 residues. In germline, CDR1 is SEHNR, CDR2 FQNEAQ (reference sequence). DNA of the CDR3: TGTGCCAGCAGCTTATACGGAGGCAAAGAGACCCAGTACTTC. It yields the protein CASSLYGGKETQYF. Looking up the rest from reference TRBV7-9 and TRBJ2-5 gives the full variable domain: DTGVSQNPRHKITKRGQNVTFRCDPISEHNRLYWYRQTLGQGPEFLTYFQNEAQLEKSRLLSDRFSAERPKGSFSTLEIQRTEQGDSAMYLCASSLYGGKETQYFGPGTRLLVL.

This chain uses TRBV4-3 with TRBJ2-3; 8 bases agree with TRBD1. Germline assignment: CDR1 LGHNA and CDR2 YSLEER. This CDR3 has 15 residues. The V gene end was trimmed by 4 bases and the J gene end by 4 bases; junction bases not matched to a gene: 7. The CDR3 nucleotides read TGCGCCAGCAGCCCGGACAGGGATGGGGCAGATACGCAGTATTTT. This gives the protein CASSPDRDGADTQYF.

The CDR3 sequence: CASSTEGLAGEGSTDTQYF. The CDR3 DNA reads as TGTGCCAGCAGCACGGAGGGACTAGCGGGAGAGGGTAGCACAGATACGCAGTATTTT. The chain recombines TRBV21-1 with TRBJ2-3; the table assigns TRBD2, which was not confirmed against the DNA. TRBV21-1 is given as a pseudogene. The CDR3 has 19 amino acids.

The V and J genes are TRBV11-2 and TRBJ2-7, with 12 bases fitting TRBD2. CDR1 SGHAT and CDR2 FQNNGV come from the germline V gene. V shed 5 bases, J shed 8 bases, and the junction held 4 bases outside the gene matches. The CDR3 is 13 residues long. CDR3 sequence: CASSLAGGPQQYF. CDR3 sequence (DNA): TGTGCCAGCAGCCTAGCGGGAGGGCCACAGCAGTACTTC. The full variable domain, its missing parts supplied by reference TRBV11-2 and TRBJ2-7, is EAGVAQSPRYKIIEKRQSVAFWCNPISGHATLYWYQQILGQGPKLLIQFQNNGVVDDSQLPKDRFSAERLKGVDSTLKIQPAKLEDSAVYLCASSLAGGPQQYFGPGTRLTVT.

This clone is categorized as medium-sized. V is TRBV11-1 and J is TRBJ2-2; no firm D call. The CDR3 contains 13 residues. The V gene's germline CDR1 is SGHAT and CDR2 FQDESV (reference sequence). Between the trimmed V and J ends, which lost 3 bases and 0 bases, there was a span of 2 bases. The CDR3 protein is CASSFSNTGELFF. As DNA, the CDR3 is TGTGCCAGCAGCTTCTCGAACACCGGGGAGCTGTTTTTT.

The chain links TRBV27 to TRBJ2-1; D is uncertain. With 3 bases removed from V and 0 bases from J, the gap between germline ends came to 12 bases. The CDR3 extends over 16 amino acids. The germline gives CDR1 MNHEY, CDR2 SMNVEV (reference sequence). CDR3 protein: CASSFLGSSSYNEQFF. As DNA, the CDR3 is TGTGCCAGCAGTTTCCTGGGATCTAGCTCCTACAATGAGCAGTTCTTC.

This clone was recorded once. Relative to the germline gene, one junction end is altered; a read error may explain this. The chain joins TRBV18 to TRBJ2-7; tentatively, D is TRBD1 (6 bases). Germline assignment: CDR1 KGHSH and CDR2 LQKENI. The CDR3 loop spans 10 amino acids. The DNA of the CDR3 is TGTGCCAGCTCAGAAAACAGGGATTGCTTC. It encodes CASSENRDCF.

A single count supports this clone. The rearrangement uses TRBV6-4 and TRBJ2-2; D not resolved. This CDR3 has 14 amino acids. Germline assignment: CDR1 MRHNA and CDR2 SNTAGT. V gave up 4 bases and J gave up 5 bases, with 11 bases separating them. This CDR3 is CASSAFDGTGELFF. The CDR3 region has the DNA TGTGCCAGCAGTGCCTTCGACGGTACCGGGGAGCTGTTTTTT.

The rearrangement joins TRBV19 to TRBJ1-1; D remains ambiguous. The ends were cut back, 7 bases at V and 1 base at J, with 16 bases in the middle. The germline CDR1 and CDR2 sequences are LNHDA and SQIVND (reference sequence). This CDR3 region has 15 residues. CDR3 coding DNA: TGTGCCAGTAATCCCCCCCAGGCGGCGAACACTGAAGCTTTCTTT. This sequence encodes CASNPPQAANTEAFF.

The chain carries TRBV6-5 and TRBJ2-5, with D possibly matching TRBD2 (6 bases). The V and J ends lost 7 bases and 5 bases respectively, with 20 bases between them. The CDR3 loop spans 15 amino acids. Germline lookup yields CDR1 MNHEY and CDR2 SVGAGI. CDR3 residues: CASIYQGGVGETQYF. The CDR3, as DNA: TGTGCCAGCATCTATCAGGGAGGAGTCGGGGAGACCCAGTACTTC.

The chain couples TRBV29-1 to TRBJ1-2; D gene unclear. Trimming removed 4 bases from V and 4 bases from J, with 13 bases in between. The CDR3 contains 13 residues. Per germline, CDR1 SQVTM and CDR2 ANQGSEA. The chain's CDR3 is CSVVGGPGYGYTF. CDR3 DNA: TGCAGCGTTGTGGGAGGGCCGGGCTATGGCTACACCTTC. Together with reference TRBV29-1 and TRBJ1-2, the CDR3 gives the full variable domain: SAVISQKPSRDICQRGTSLTIQCQVDSQVTMMFWYRQQPGQSLTLIATANQGSEATYESGFVIDKFPISRPNLTFSTLTVSNMSPEDSSIYLCSVVGGPGYGYTFGSGTRLTVV.

This chain joins TRBV6-6 and TRBJ2-7, with D unresolved. The length of the CDR3 is 15 residues. Trimming cost V 2 bases and J 3 bases, with 14 bases left between them. Germline CDR1 reads MNHNY; CDR2 reads SVGAGI (reference sequence). CDR3 bases: TGTGCCAGCAGTTACCGCGACTTATTGAGCTACGAGCAGTACTTC. This codes for CASSYRDLLSYEQYF.

The chain links TRBV15 to TRBJ1-5; TRBD1 agrees at 8 bases. There are 15 residues in the CDR3. CDR1 LNHNV and CDR2 YYDKDF come from the germline V gene (reference sequence). Losses at the gene ends were 4 bases for V and 3 bases for J; bases not matched to a gene: 5. CDR3 DNA sequence: TGTGCCACCAGCATGGGACAGGAGAACAATCAGCCCCAGCATTTT. This encodes CATSMGQENNQPQHF.

This sequence joins TRBV25-1 and TRBJ2-1; no clear D. Germline assignment: CDR1 MGHDK and CDR2 SYGVNS. Trimming removed 2 bases from V and 5 bases from J, with 7 bases in between. The CDR3 totals 13 residues. The chain's CDR3 is CASSEPSNNEQFF. The CDR3 bases are TGTGCCAGCAGTGAACCCTCTAACAATGAGCAGTTCTTC.

This rearrangement joins TRBV27 to TRBJ2-3; 8 bases match TRBD2. J lost 0 bases, V lost 8 bases, and 7 bases had no gene match. Germline V gene data show CDR1 as MNHEY and CDR2 as SMNVEV (reference sequence). The CDR3 spans 15 residues. The CDR3 here is CASGTSGSSTDTQYF. The CDR3 DNA reads as TGTGCCAGCGGTACTAGCGGCTCTAGCACAGATACGCAGTATTTT.